These T cell receptor beta chains were read from a single sample in a study of beta chain features in type 1 diabetes. Generated by immunoSEQ multiplex PCR, the TCRdb table keeps only in-frame clones and is missing some. The table has approximately 260,000 clones, around 21% seen once. The sequencing sample was made of naive CD4+ T cells from blood. Every receptor here comes from a middle-aged woman with type 1 diabetes. Both conserved end residues are part of each CDR3.

>TRBV15|TRBJ2-3
CATSRGAGTGADTQYF
>TRBV5-1|TRBJ2-7
CASSLEGGYEQYF
>TRBV30|TRBJ2-5
CAWTRTNQDGTQYF
>TRBV29-1|TRBJ1-2
CSVGDRNYGYTF
>TRBV5-1|TRBJ1-2
CASSYLTGASGYTF
>TRBV2|TRBJ1-2
CASSEAGDSGYTF
>TRBV28|TRBJ1-1
CASSLYARAEAFF
>TRBV29-1|TRBJ2-2
CSVSRFANTGELFF
>TRBV29-1|TRBJ2-7
CSVRFQGGYEQYF
>TRBV6-5|TRBJ1-1
CASRSTGMNTEAFF
>TRBV27|TRBJ2-5
CASSDRGRFGTQYF
>TRBV7-9|TRBJ1-1
CASSLGAGATTEAFF
>TRBV5-1|TRBJ1-1
CASSLPGGTEAFF
>TRBV29-1|TRBJ2-3
CSVEQGGETDTQYF
>TRBV4-3|TRBJ1-2
CASSQDSYGYTF
>TRBV5-1|TRBJ1-1
CASSSTGGAFF
>TRBV5-1|TRBJ1-3
CASSTGPRDVSGNTIYF
>TRBV5-6|TRBJ1-5
CASSLLNQPQHF
>TRBV2|TRBJ1-1
CASSARRAFF
>TRBV9|TRBJ1-2
CASSVDLRAGTANYGYTF
>TRBV19|TRBJ2-7
CASSVGQGFTYEQYF
>TRBV25-1|TRBJ1-4
CASSVGGGREKLFF
>TRBV5-4|TRBJ1-2
CASSPGGQGASGGYTF
>TRBV28|TRBJ1-2
CASRADRVGGYTF
>TRBV4-3|TRBJ2-7
CASSQTGTLSNEQYF
>TRBV4-2|TRBJ2-3
CASSQDLGRDRGTQYF
>TRBV20-1|TRBJ2-3
CSASRRDTQYF
>TRBV4-2|TRBJ2-4
CASSRDTGTENIQYF
>TRBV19|TRBJ2-5
CASSIRHRGETQYF
>TRBV20-1|TRBJ2-3
CSAADRQVQYF
>TRBV7-2|TRBJ2-5
CASSLDGREETQYF
>TRBV7-2|TRBJ2-5
CASNNQGAGETQYF
>TRBV30|TRBJ1-4
CAWKGDEKLFF
>TRBV30|TRBJ2-4
CAQRVGQRGIQYF
>TRBV7-9|TRBJ1-1
CASSERQGAATEAFF
>TRBV7-9|TRBJ1-5
CASSSQTGDQPQHF
>TRBV5-4|TRBJ1-3
CASSSGGQPGNTIYF